This entry lists 28 T cell receptor beta chains sequenced from one sample in a study of identical twins. TCRdb reanalysed the 5' RACE reads using MiXCR and keeps one entry per CDR3 protein. The table records some 1,700,000 distinct CDR3 sequences, less than 35% of them present only once. Sequenced: cord blood. Source of these receptors: a newborn girl in good health.

This clonotype was detected a few times. CDR3 nucleotide sequence: TGTGCCAGCAGCTCCCTCTCCGGGGTGAACACTGAAGCTTTCTTT. Translation gives CASSSLSGVNTEAFF. The V and J genes are TRBV7-2 and TRBJ1-1; D gene ambiguous. The germline V and J ends were trimmed by 4 bases and 0 bases, with 12 bases remaining between them. The germline V gene encodes CDR1 SGHTA and CDR2 FQGNSA. The CDR3 is 15 amino acids.

The V gene is TRBV27, the J gene TRBJ2-3; 7 nucleotides match TRBD2. The CDR3 is 13 residues long. V lost 4 bases, J lost 4 bases, and 2 bases stayed unmatched. The germline V gene encodes CDR1 MNHEY and CDR2 SMNVEV (reference sequence). CDR3 amino acids: CASSWAGADTQYF. The CDR3 DNA is TGTGCCAGCAGTTGGGCGGGGGCAGATACGCAGTATTTT.

The chain has TRBV28 and TRBJ2-5; D gene uncertain. CDR1 and CDR2 from the germline V gene are MDHEN and SYDVKM. The germline V and J ends were trimmed by 6 bases and 11 bases, with 16 bases remaining between them. The CDR3 sequence is 12 residues long. The CDR3 nucleotides read TGTGCCAGCAGGCCGACCGGCGTGGGGCAGTACTTC. Encoded protein: CASRPTGVGQYF. Full variable domain (remainder filled in from reference TRBV28 and TRBJ2-5): DVKVTQSSRYLVKRTGEKVFLECVQDMDHENMFWYRQDPGLGLRLIYFSYDVKMKEKGDIPEGYSVSREKKERFSLILESASTNQTSMYLCASRPTGVGQYFGPGTRLLVL.

This clonotype came up a few times. The chain recombines TRBV5-1 with TRBJ2-3; D possibly corresponds to TRBD2 (6 bases). The V and J ends lost 9 bases and 0 bases respectively, with 14 bases between them. The germline V gene encodes CDR1 SGHRS and CDR2 YFSETQ. The length of the CDR3 is 14 residues. The CDR3 loop is CATQRLVSTDTQYF. CDR3 nucleotides: TGCGCCACCCAACGACTAGTCAGCACAGATACGCAGTATTTT.

The chain combines TRBV20-1 with TRBJ1-3, with TRBD1 matching 7 bases. Trimming took 0 bases from V and 1 from J; bases not matched to a gene: 9. Germline lookup yields CDR1 DFQATT and CDR2 SNEGSKA (reference sequence). The CDR3 is 17 residues long. The CDR3 sequence is CSARDEGAWRSGNTIYF. CDR3 coding DNA: TGCAGTGCTAGAGATGAGGGGGCCTGGAGGTCTGGAAACACCATATATTTT.

CDR3: CASSPGTTYNEQYF. DNA for the CDR3: TGTGCCAGCAGTCCCGGGACCACCTACAATGAGCAGTACTTC. The chain links TRBV6-2 or TRBV6-3 to TRBJ2-1; TRBD1 or TRBD2 may be the D gene (5 bases each). The J call may be incorrect, as the DNA end agrees better with TRBJ2-7. The germline V gene encodes CDR1 MNHEY and CDR2 SVGEGT. This CDR3 has 14 residues.

This clonotype has only a few counts. The CDR3 DNA reads TGCAGTGCTATCCCGCCTAGCGGGTACAATGAGCAGTTCTTC. This encodes CSAIPPSGYNEQFF. J is TRBJ2-1 and V is TRBV20-1; the match to TRBD2 covers 8 bases. This CDR3 comprises 14 residues. Looked up from germline, CDR1 is DFQATT and CDR2 is SNEGSKA (reference sequence). J was trimmed by 4 bases and V by 4 bases; bases with no gene match: 6.

This clonotype was found a few times. The chain carries TRBV25-1 and TRBJ1-6; a weak D match, TRBD1 (5 bases). The germline V and J ends were trimmed by 3 bases and 8 bases, with 8 bases remaining between them. Germline lookup yields CDR1 MGHDK and CDR2 SYGVNS. The CDR3 totals 13 residues. The CDR3 sequence is CASSDPGYSPLHF. CDR3 bases: TGTGCCAGCAGTGATCCAGGGTATTCACCCCTCCACTTT.

This chain uses TRBV5-5 with TRBJ2-1; possibly TRBD2 for D (6 bases). Matching the DNA end better, TRBJ2-7 makes the J call doubtful. The length of the CDR3 is 15 residues. Per germline, CDR1 SGHKS and CDR2 YYEKEE (reference sequence). The CDR3: CASSDWTTPYNEQYF. In DNA, the CDR3 is TGTGCCAGCAGCGACTGGACTACTCCCTACAATGAGCAGTACTTC.

This chain joins TRBV5-1 and TRBJ2-7, with 7 bases fitting TRBD1. The CDR3 loop spans 15 amino acids. CDR1 is SGHRS and CDR2 is YFSETQ in the germline V gene. V gave up 1 base and J gave up 2 bases; unmatched junction bases: 6. The CDR3 protein is CASSLFDRATYEQYF. CDR3 bases: TGCGCCAGCAGCTTGTTCGACAGGGCGACCTACGAGCAGTACTTC.

The V and J genes are TRBV30 and TRBJ2-1, with 13 bases that match TRBD2. CDR3 length equals 15 residues. V gave up 3 bases and J gave up 7 bases; unmatched junction bases: 6. Germline assignment: CDR1 GTSNPN and CDR2 SVGIG (reference sequence). CDR3 DNA: TGTGCCTGGAGCCGACTAGCGGGGGGCCTAAATGAGCAGTTCTTC. It specifies CAWSRLAGGLNEQFF.

The V gene is TRBV5-1, the J gene TRBJ1-6, with D maybe TRBD1 (5 bases). Trimming removed 1 base from V and 7 bases from J, with 12 bases in between. CDR3 length: 15 residues. Germline V gene sequence: CDR1 SGHRS, CDR2 YFSETQ. The CDR3 loop reads CASSLRTKKNSPLHF. Here the CDR3 DNA reads TGCGCCAGCAGCTTGCGGACAAAAAAAAATTCACCCCTCCACTTT. Full variable domain (rest looked up from reference TRBV5-1 and TRBJ1-6): KAGVTQTPRYLIKTRGQQVTLSCSPISGHRSVSWYQQTPGQGLQFLFEYFSETQRNKGNFPGRFSGRQFSNSRSEMNVSTLELGDSALYLCASSLRTKKNSPLHFGNGTRLTVT.

The chain links TRBV18 to TRBJ2-5; D gene unclear. The assigned J gene may be wrong: the sequence end matches TRBJ2-7 better. The germline gives CDR1 KGHSH, CDR2 LQKENI. The CDR3 loop spans 16 amino acids. The CDR3 spells CASSPLPRTPTYEQYF. The CDR3 region has the DNA TGTGCCAGCTCACCACTGCCTAGAACTCCGACCTACGAGCAGTACTTC.

This clonotype was detected only a few times. This sequence joins TRBV6-6 and TRBJ1-4; D not certain. Trimming pared 4 bases from V and 7 bases from J, leaving 10 bases between. This CDR3 region has 13 residues. Per germline, CDR1 MNHNY and CDR2 SVGAGI (reference sequence). The DNA for the CDR3 is TGTGCCAGCAGTTCAGCTATCGGTGAAAAACTGTTTTTT. Translated: CASSSAIGEKLFF.

The chain recombines TRBV19 with TRBJ2-4; 8 positions agree with TRBD1. The V and J ends lost 5 bases and 0 bases, in that order; junction bases with no gene match: 9. CDR3 length equals 17 residues. Germline CDR1 LNHDA, CDR2 SQIVND (reference sequence). CDR3 residues: CASSFPRQGLAKNIQYF. Written as DNA, the CDR3 is TGTGCCAGTAGTTTCCCCCGACAGGGGCTAGCCAAAAACATTCAGTACTTC.

The V gene is TRBV19, the J gene TRBJ2-1; the D gene is possibly TRBD1 (6 bases). The V end was cut by 3 bases, the J end by 8 bases, with 14 bases between. The V gene's germline CDR1 is LNHDA and CDR2 SQIVND (reference sequence). This CDR3 comprises 14 residues. CDR3: CASSMGMGADEQFF. Written as DNA, the CDR3 is TGTGCCAGTAGTATGGGGATGGGGGCAGATGAGCAGTTCTTC.

This clonotype has a handful of counts. This sequence joins TRBV27 and TRBJ2-7, with TRBD2 matching over 8 bases. With 5 bases clipped from V and 0 bases from J, the junction kept 15 bases outside the gene matches. Germline V gene sequence: CDR1 MNHEY, CDR2 SMNVEV (reference sequence). This CDR3 region has 18 residues. The CDR3 coding sequence is TGTGCCAGCAGTCCCATTAAAATCCCCCGGGGGGGCTCCTACGAGCAGTACTTC. Its translation is CASSPIKIPRGGSYEQYF.

This clonotype came up a few times. The V and J genes are TRBV27 and TRBJ2-1; TRBD1 aligns across 9 bases. The CDR3 runs to 15 residues. Germline V gives CDR1 MNHEY, CDR2 SMNVEV (reference sequence). J lost 7 bases, V lost 5 bases, and 9 bases had no gene match. The CDR3 loop is CASSRDREGGNEQFF. The CDR3 DNA sequence: TGTGCCAGCAGTCGGGACAGGGAAGGCGGGAATGAGCAGTTCTTC.

This clonotype was seen many times. This sequence joins TRBV15 and TRBJ2-7; D is unclear. This CDR3 has 12 amino acids. Germline V gene lookup returns CDR1 LNHNV and CDR2 YYDKDF (reference sequence). The V and J ends lost 0 bases and 4 bases respectively, with 4 bases between them. CDR3 amino acids: CATSREGYEQYF. CDR3 sequence (DNA): TGTGCCACCAGCAGAGAAGGTTACGAGCAGTACTTC.

This clonotype was seen a few times. The V and J genes are TRBV25-1 and TRBJ1-2; no clear D. Germline V gene lookup returns CDR1 MGHDK and CDR2 SYGVNS. There are 13 residues in the CDR3. Trimming took off 3 bases at V and 4 bases at J, with 9 bases between the two ends. CDR3 nucleotide sequence: TGTGCCAGCAGTGAGTACAGTTCCTATGGCTACACCTTC. This translates into CASSEYSSYGYTF.

This clonotype has a single count. The chain uses TRBV6-1 and TRBJ1-5, with D unresolved. The CDR3 has 14 residues. Germline values: CDR1 MNHNS, CDR2 SASEGT. The V end was cut by 7 bases, the J end by 1 base, with 11 bases between. The CDR3: CASILGPSNQPQHF. DNA for the CDR3: TGTGCCAGCATTTTAGGACCGAGCAATCAGCCCCAGCATTTT.

The chain employs TRBV5-1 and TRBJ1-2, with D tentatively TRBD1 (5 bases). This CDR3 comprises 13 residues. Germline V gene sequence: CDR1 SGHRS, CDR2 YFSETQ. Trimming shortened V by 5 bases and J by 4 bases, and 12 bases separated the two germline ends. DNA of the CDR3: TGCGCCAGCAGTGTGGGGACTACCTATGGCTACACCTTC. Translated: CASSVGTTYGYTF.

This clonotype was observed a few times. The chain recombines TRBV12-3 or TRBV12-4 with TRBJ2-7; D gene uncertain. V was trimmed by 8 bases and J by 5 bases, leaving 13 bases between them. This CDR3 is built from 12 residues. CDR3 DNA: TGTGCCAGCGGTGGACCCCTGAACGAGCAGTACTTC. As protein: CASGGPLNEQYF.

CDR3 bases: TGTGCCAGCAACCGAGTGGACAGGGAGAGGCAGCCCCAGCATTTT. The encoded protein is CASNRVDRERQPQHF. The chain recombines TRBV28 with TRBJ1-5; TRBD1 agrees at 8 bases. In germline, CDR1 is MDHEN, CDR2 SYDVKM. With V trimmed by 7 bases and J by 7 bases, 12 bases remained unmatched. The CDR3 is 15 residues long.

The chain recombines TRBV6-1 with TRBJ1-1; D is unresolved. This CDR3 region has 13 residues. V was pared by 6 bases and J by 8 bases, with 16 bases between. CDR1 is MNHNS, CDR2 SASEGT, per germline. CDR3 amino acids: CASRETFTPEAFF. Written as DNA, the CDR3 is TGTGCCAGCAGAGAGACGTTCACACCCGAAGCTTTCTTT.

This clonotype was seen only a few times. This rearrangement joins TRBV7-2 to TRBJ2-1; 10 nucleotides agree with TRBD2. Looked up from germline, CDR1 is SGHTA and CDR2 is FQGNSA. V trimming: 2 bases; J trimming: 10 bases; junction bases outside the gene matches: 11. The CDR3 loop spans 16 amino acids. The CDR3 nucleotides are TGTGCCAGCAGCTTACCCCTAGCGGGAGAGTCACCGGAGCAGTTCTTC. It specifies CASSLPLAGESPEQFF.

In this sample, this clonotype turned up a few times. This chain links TRBV11-2 with TRBJ2-7, with 8 bases that match TRBD1. V shed 4 bases and J 0 bases; nucleotides not matched to a gene: 8. This CDR3 contains 16 residues. Germline V lookup: CDR1 SGHAT, CDR2 FQNNGV. The CDR3 coding sequence is TGTGCCAGCAGCTCGTACAGGGGGTGGGGCTCCTACGAGCAGTACTTC. Protein sequence: CASSSYRGWGSYEQYF.

This clonotype has a handful of counts. The rearrangement links TRBV29-1 to TRBJ1-5, with D unclear. The V gene's germline CDR1 is SQVTM and CDR2 ANQGSEA. The CDR3 length is 14 residues. V was shortened by 7 bases and J by 2 bases, with 15 bases between the two germline ends. CDR3 protein: CSASVGGGNQPQHF. For the CDR3, the DNA is TGCAGCGCATCGGTGGGCGGTGGCAATCAGCCCCAGCATTTT.